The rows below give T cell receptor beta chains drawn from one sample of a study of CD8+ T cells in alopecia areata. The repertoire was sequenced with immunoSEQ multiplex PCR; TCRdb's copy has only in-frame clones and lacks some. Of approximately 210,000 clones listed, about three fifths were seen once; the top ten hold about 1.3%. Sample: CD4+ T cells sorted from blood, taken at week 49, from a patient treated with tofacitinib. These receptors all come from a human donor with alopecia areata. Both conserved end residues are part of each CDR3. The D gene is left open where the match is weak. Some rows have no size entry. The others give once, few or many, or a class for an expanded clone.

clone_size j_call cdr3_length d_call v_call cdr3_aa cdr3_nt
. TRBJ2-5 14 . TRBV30 CAWHTGAYQETQYF TGTGCCTGGCACACGGGAGCCTACCAAGAGACCCAGTACTTC
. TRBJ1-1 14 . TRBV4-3 CASSQDLLDTEAFF TGCGCCAGCAGCCAAGATCTTCTGGACACTGAAGCTTTCTTT
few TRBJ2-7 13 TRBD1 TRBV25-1 CASSPGQAHEQYF TGTGCCAGCAGTCCGGGACAGGCCCACGAGCAGTACTTC
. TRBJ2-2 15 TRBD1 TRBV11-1 CASSQQGAGTGELFF TGTGCCAGCAGCCAGCAGGGGGCCGGGACCGGGGAGCTGTTTTTT
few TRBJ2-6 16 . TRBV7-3 CASSLQSGSGANVLTF TGTGCCAGCAGCTTACAGTCCGGGTCTGGGGCCAACGTCCTGACTTTC
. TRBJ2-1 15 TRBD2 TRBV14 CASRPLAASDNEQFF TGTGCCAGCAGGCCACTAGCGGCGTCCGACAATGAGCAGTTCTTC
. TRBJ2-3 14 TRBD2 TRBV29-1 CSVVGLAGADTQYF TGCAGCGTTGTAGGGCTAGCGGGGGCAGATACGCAGTATTTT
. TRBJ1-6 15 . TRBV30 CAWSVPSSYNSPLHF TGTGCCTGGAGTGTGCCCAGCTCCTATAATTCACCCCTCCACTTT
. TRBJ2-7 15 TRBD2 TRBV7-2 CASSLVGSGGYEQYF TGTGCCAGCAGCTTAGTAGGTAGCGGGGGCTACGAGCAGTACTTC
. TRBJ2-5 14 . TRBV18 CASSPIQIQETQYF TGTGCCAGCTCACCAATTCAGATACAAGAGACCCAGTACTTC
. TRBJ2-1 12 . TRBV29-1 CSVGRPNNEQFF TGCAGCGTTGGTCGGCCGAACAATGAGCAGTTCTTC
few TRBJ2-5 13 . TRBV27 CASSLSKKETQYF TGTGCCAGCAGTTTATCCAAGAAAGAGACCCAGTACTTC
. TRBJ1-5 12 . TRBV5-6 CASSQDSQPQHF TGTGCCAGCAGCCAAGACAGCCAGCCCCAGCATTTT
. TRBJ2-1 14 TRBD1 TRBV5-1 CASSQDRGANEQFF TGCGCCAGCAGCCAGGACAGGGGGGCAAATGAGCAGTTCTTC
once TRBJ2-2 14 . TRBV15 CATSYNLAKGELFF TGTGCCACCAGCTACAACCTAGCCAAGGGGGAGCTGTTTTTT
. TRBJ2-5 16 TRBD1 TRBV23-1 CASSPPWDRSQKTQYF TGCGCCAGCAGTCCCCCCTGGGACAGGAGCCAGAAGACCCAGTACTTC
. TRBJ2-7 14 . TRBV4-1 CASSHPLESYEQYF TGCGCCAGCAGTCATCCGTTGGAATCCTACGAGCAGTACTTC
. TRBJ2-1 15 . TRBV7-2 CASSRAATGHNEQFF TGTGCCAGCAGCCGAGCCGCTACGGGACACAATGAGCAGTTCTTC
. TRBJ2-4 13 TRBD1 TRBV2 CARGTGEGNIQYF TGTGCCAGGGGGACAGGGGAGGGAAACATTCAGTACTTC
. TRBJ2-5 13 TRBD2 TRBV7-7 CASSPSGLGTQYF TGTGCCAGCAGCCCTAGCGGTTTAGGGACCCAGTACTTC
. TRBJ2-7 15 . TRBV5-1 CASSLGETASYEQYF TGCGCCAGCAGCTTGGGAGAGACAGCCTCCTACGAGCAGTACTTC
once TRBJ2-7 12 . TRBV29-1 CSARGTAYEQYF TGCAGCGCCCGCGGGACAGCCTACGAGCAGTACTTC
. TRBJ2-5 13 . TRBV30 CAWNLDRMETQYF TGTGCCTGGAATCTGGACAGAATGGAGACCCAGTACTTC
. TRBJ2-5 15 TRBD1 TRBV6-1 CASDVTGTGEETQYF TGTGCCAGCGACGTCACCGGGACAGGGGAAGAGACCCAGTACTTC
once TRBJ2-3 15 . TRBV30 CAWSAGTTVLDTQYF TGTGCCTGGAGTGCCGGGACCACGGTGTTAGATACGCAGTATTTT
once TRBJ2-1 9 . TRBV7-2 CASGTEQFF TGTGCCAGTGGGACAGAGCAGTTCTTC
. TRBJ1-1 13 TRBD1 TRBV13 CASSRTGETEAFF TGTGCCAGCAGCCGTACAGGGGAAACTGAAGCTTTCTTT
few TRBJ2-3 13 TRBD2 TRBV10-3 CAIRSGGADTQYF TGTGCCATCAGAAGCGGGGGGGCAGATACGCAGTATTTT